The 2 T cell receptor beta chains reported below all come from one sample, sequenced in a study of T-cell reconstitution after alpha-beta-depleted transplantation in children. The TCRbeta library incorporated unique molecular identifiers. MiXCR, applied by TCRdb to the PCR reads, yields one record per CDR3 protein. Of about a million distinct CDR3 sequences in the sample, about 29% are singletons; the top ten hold around 30%. Sequenced here: PBMCs, mostly from graft donor cells, sampled 360 days after TCRalphabeta/CD19-depleted stem cell transplant. The receptors were gathered from a boy in the first two years of life who had a stem cell transplant for SCID, so the T cells may come from the graft donor.

V usage is TRBV20-1 and J usage is TRBJ2-3, with no clear D. The germline V and J ends were trimmed by 3 bases and 6 bases, with 13 bases remaining between them. The CDR3 runs to 13 residues. CDR1 is DFQATT, CDR2 SNEGSKA, per germline (reference sequence). Here the CDR3 reads CSARDPPRDTQYF. CDR3 DNA sequence: TGCAGTGCTAGGGATCCACCAAGGGATACGCAGTATTTT.

This clonotype was recorded many times. The chain is built from TRBV5-1 and TRBJ2-1; D gene ambiguous. Between the trimmed V and J ends, which lost 7 bases and 0 bases, there was a span of 20 bases. The CDR3 runs to 17 residues. Germline-derived CDR1 and CDR2 are SGHRS and YFSETQ. The CDR3 here is CASRWVSGPSSYNEQFF. In nucleotides, the CDR3 is TGCGCCAGCCGATGGGTTTCCGGGCCGAGCTCCTACAATGAGCAGTTCTTC.